The text below deals with one T cell receptor (beta chain). Its antigen is not known. This sample was taken from a study of Ad26.COV2.S vaccination and SARS-CoV-2 variants. Study-wide points: Placebo recipients had lower spike-specific TCR breadth than vaccine recipients. A substantial breadth of spike-specific CD8+ and CD4+ T cell responses after vaccination has been reported.

Trimming shortened V by 4 bases and J by 0 bases, and 14 bases separated the two germline ends. This CDR3 is built from 17 residues. The germline V gene encodes CDR1 SGHDT and CDR2 YYEEEE. TCRdb keeps only in-frame clones here, not all; method: immunoSEQ multiplex PCR. The repertoire holds about 180,000 clones, roughly 87% seen once, with 5.5% to 6% in the top ten. This sequence joins TRBV5-6 and TRBJ2-6; possible D gene TRBD2, 7 bases. The receptor's source is a human donor who had recovered from COVID-19. The sample was peripheral blood, taken after recovery from COVID-19. Here the CDR3 DNA reads TGTGCCAGCAGCCTGGGGGGGGCTCCCTCTGGGGCCAACGTCCTGACTTTC. This encodes CASSLGGAPSGANVLTF.